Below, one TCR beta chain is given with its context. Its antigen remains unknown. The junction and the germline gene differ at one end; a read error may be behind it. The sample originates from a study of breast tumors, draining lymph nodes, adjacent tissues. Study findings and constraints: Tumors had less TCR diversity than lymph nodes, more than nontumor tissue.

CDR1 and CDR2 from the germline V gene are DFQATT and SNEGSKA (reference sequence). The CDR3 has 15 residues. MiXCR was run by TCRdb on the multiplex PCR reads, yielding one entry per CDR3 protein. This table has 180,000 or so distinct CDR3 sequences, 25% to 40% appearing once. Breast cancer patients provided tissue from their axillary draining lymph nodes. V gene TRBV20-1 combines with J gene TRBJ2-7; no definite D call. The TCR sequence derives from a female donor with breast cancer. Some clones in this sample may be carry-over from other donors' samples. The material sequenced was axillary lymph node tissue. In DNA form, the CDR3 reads TGCAGTGCTAGAGGGGAAAGGGCAGCCACCTACGAGCAGCACTTC. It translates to CSARGERAATYEQHF.